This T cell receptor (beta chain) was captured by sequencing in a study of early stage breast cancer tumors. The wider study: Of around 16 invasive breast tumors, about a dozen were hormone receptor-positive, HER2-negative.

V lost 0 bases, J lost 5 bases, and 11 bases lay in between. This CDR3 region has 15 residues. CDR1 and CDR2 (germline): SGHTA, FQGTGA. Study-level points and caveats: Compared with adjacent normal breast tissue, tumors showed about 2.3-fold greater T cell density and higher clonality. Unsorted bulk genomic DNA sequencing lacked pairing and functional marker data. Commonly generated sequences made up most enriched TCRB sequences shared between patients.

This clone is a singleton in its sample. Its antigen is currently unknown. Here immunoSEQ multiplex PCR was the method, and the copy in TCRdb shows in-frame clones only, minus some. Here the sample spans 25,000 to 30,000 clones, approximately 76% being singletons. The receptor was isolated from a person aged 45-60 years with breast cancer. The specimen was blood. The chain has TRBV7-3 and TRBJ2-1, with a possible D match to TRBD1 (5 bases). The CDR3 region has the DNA TGTGCCAGCAGCTTAACGGGGCAGTATGACAATGAGCAGTTCTTC. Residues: CASSLTGQYDNEQFF.